This T cell receptor beta chain was documented in a study of T cell responses to AZD1222 COVID-19 vaccine. Study results and limitations: Unmutated variant regions reportedly attract nearly half of all spike-specific TCRs. Repertoires were obtained only post-peak T cell response. There were mostly white British donors and more females than males, and clonal diversity was possibly underestimated.

V lost 7 bases and J lost 2, with 13 bases in between. This CDR3 has 14 residues. Germline V lookup: CDR1 ENHRY, CDR2 SYGVKD. Some second doses came at about 4 weeks and others at about 12 weeks; these were pooled. A remark on this clone: Antigen specificity is unknown.

Profiling relied on immunoSEQ multiplex PCR, and the TCRdb table lists in-frame clones only, not all of them. The data contain about 99,000 clones, roughly 92% of them singletons. The receptor was derived from an adult who received the AZD1222 COVID-19 vaccine. The gene calls are TRBV10-3 and TRBJ2-3; the D gene is possibly TRBD1 (6 bases). This specimen was peripheral blood, taken 28 days after the second AZD1222 dose. The CDR3 loop reads CAINRQANTDTQYF. The CDR3 bases are TGTGCCATCAACCGACAGGCTAACACAGATACGCAGTATTTT.